This T cell receptor beta chain is from a study of blood T cell repertoires in COVID-19. Study-wide context: Sites in the United States, Italy and Spain provided acute and convalescent COVID-19 samples.

Someone with COVID-19 had been met by exposed participants within 2 weeks before study entry. The CDR3 runs to 16 residues. Trimming pared 0 bases from V and 7 bases from J, leaving 18 bases between. The germline gives CDR1 PRHDT, CDR2 FYEKMQ (reference sequence). Profiling relied on immunoSEQ multiplex PCR, and the TCRdb table lists in-frame clones only, not all of them. The repertoire consists of fewer than 350,000 clones, with roughly 90% occurring once and the leading ten covering just over 1%. Material: PBMCs or T cells enriched from blood (not recorded which). This rearrangement joins TRBV13 to TRBJ1-1; D call uncertain. The source is a woman aged 30 to 39 who had been exposed to COVID-19. The CDR3 nucleotides are TGTGCCAGCAGCTTAGGGGGAGACGCCGGGCGTGGTGAAGCTTTCTTT. Protein product: CASSLGGDAGRGEAFF.